This T cell receptor beta chain was documented in a study of high-grade serous ovarian cancer treatment subgroups. Study overall: Samples averaged 14,192 reads and roughly 7,700 unique TCR beta rearrangements.

Trimming took 2 bases from V and 11 from J, leaving 13 bases between them. The germline gives CDR1 MNHNY, CDR2 SVGAGI (reference sequence). The CDR3 length is 14 residues. Tumor samples were taken before definitive surgery or chemotherapy. Study-level points and caveats: Tumors within one patient showed repertoire similarity of 0.11 to 0.79. Repertoire analysis covered CDR3 alone, not CDR1 or CDR2. TCR clonal relatedness correlated positively with neoantigen level.

The protocol was immunoSEQ multiplex PCR, while the TCRdb copy is restricted to in-frame clones and leaves out a portion. The sample records about 1,500 clones, less than 80% being singletons. About this clone: The antigen is undetermined.

This TCR was recovered from a human donor with high-grade serous ovarian cancer. Sequencing was carried out using tumor tissue. The chain joins TRBV6-6 to TRBJ1-6, with no clear D. This CDR3 reads CASSYQGGKPPLHF. As DNA, the CDR3 is TGTGCCAGCAGTTACCAAGGCGGAAAACCACCCCTCCACTTT.